One sample yielded the 18 T cell receptor beta chains listed below, sequenced in a study of CXCR3-negative and CXCR3-positive naive CD8 T cells. Study-wide results and caveats: Hydrophobicity of TRB CDR3s was greater in CXCR3-positive naive cells than in CXCR3-negative naive cells.

The antigens of these receptors remain unknown. Via 5' RACE with UMI labels, TRB cDNA libraries were prepared. Reanalyzing the 5' RACE reads, TCRdb keeps one entry per CDR3 protein, without DNA. This sample's table has over 95,000 distinct CDR3 sequences. Sequenced: naive CXCR3+ CD8+ T cells from blood. Stated subset: CD45RO-CCR7+CD27+CD95- naive CD8+ T cells expressing CXCR3 (TNR3+). The source of these receptors is a human donor in good health. Some clones in this sample may be carry-over from other donors' samples.

The rearrangement joins TRBV29-1 to TRBJ2-2; absent DNA, TCRdb's TRBD1 call cannot be checked. This CDR3 is built from 12 residues. Germline CDR1 is SQVTM and CDR2 is ANQGSEA. This CDR3 is CSVDRVAGELFF.

This chain joins TRBV4-3 and TRBJ1-3; the D gene TCRdb calls, TRBD1, cannot be checked with no DNA. The germline V gene has CDR1 LGHNA and CDR2 YSLEER. The CDR3 spans 19 residues. The CDR3 sequence: CASSQDRLTGGSSGNTIYF.

The genes are TRBV20-1 and TRBJ2-7; TCRdb returns TRBD1, unconfirmable since there is no DNA. Germline values: CDR1 DFQATT, CDR2 SNEGSKA (reference sequence). The CDR3 spans 13 residues. This chain's CDR3 is CSAEPGVSYEQYF.

This chain connects TRBV4-1 to TRBJ2-6; without DNA, the TCRdb call of TRBD1 cannot be checked. CDR1 and CDR2 from the germline V gene are MGHRA and YSYEKL. The CDR3 is 16 residues long. The chain's CDR3 is CASSNQQGFGANVLTF.

The chain is built from TRBV12-3 or TRBV12-4 and TRBJ1-2; TCRdb picks TRBD1, but there is no DNA to check that call. The CDR3 spans 14 residues. This chain's CDR3 is CASSVDRGAPGYTF.

The V and J genes are TRBV5-1 and TRBJ1-1. CDR1 SGHRS and CDR2 YFSETQ come from the germline V gene. The CDR3 sequence is 13 residues long. This chain's CDR3 is CASSLDFRTEAFF.

The rearrangement joins TRBV9 to TRBJ2-5. Germline V gene sequence: CDR1 SGDLS, CDR2 YYNGEE. The CDR3 contains 14 residues. This chain's CDR3 is CASSGGGALSTQYF.

The chain carries TRBV3-1 and TRBJ2-3; TCRdb's D gene call, TRBD1, goes unchecked for lack of DNA. CDR1 is LGHDT, CDR2 YNNKEL, per germline (reference sequence). There are 15 residues in the CDR3. The CDR3 is CASSLWTGRPYTQYF.

The chain joins TRBV4-1 to TRBJ2-2; TCRdb lists TRBD2, though no DNA is available to test this call. CDR3 size: 16 residues. The germline V gene encodes CDR1 MGHRA and CDR2 YSYEKL. CDR3 protein: CASSQGWTSGTGELFF.

V is TRBV20-1 and J is TRBJ2-7; TCRdb's D call, TRBD2, is unchecked because there is no DNA. Germline V CDR1 and CDR2: DFQATT, SNEGSKA (reference sequence). CDR3 length equals 12 residues. This CDR3 is CSARFVREEQYF.

The chain recombines TRBV11-3 with TRBJ2-3; TCRdb selects TRBD1, and the lack of DNA leaves this call unchecked. This CDR3 comprises 16 residues. Germline V gene sequence: CDR1 SGHNT, CDR2 YENEEA. CDR3 sequence: CASSSRDREEGDTQYF. The full variable domain, its missing parts supplied by reference TRBV11-3 and TRBJ2-3, is EAGVVQSPRYKIIEKKQPVAFWCNPISGHNTLYWYLQNLGQGPELLIRYENEEAVDDSQLPKDRFSAERLKGVDSTLKIQPAELGDSAVYLCASSSRDREEGDTQYFGPGTRLTVL.

The chain is built from TRBV4-3 and TRBJ1-1; TCRdb gives TRBD1 as the D gene, but with no DNA this cannot be confirmed. There are 13 residues in the CDR3. CDR1 and CDR2 from the germline V gene are LGHNA and YSLEER. The CDR3 protein is CASSQSRASEAFF.

The chain carries TRBV28 and TRBJ2-1; the TCRdb D gene call, TRBD2, has no DNA to confirm it. Germline lookup yields CDR1 MDHEN and CDR2 SYDVKM. CDR3 size: 17 residues. CDR3 protein: CASSFRSHGPTYNEQFF.

The chain uses TRBV5-1 and TRBJ2-3; TCRdb lists TRBD1, though no DNA is available to test this call. Germline-derived CDR1 and CDR2 are SGHRS and YFSETQ. CDR3 size: 16 residues. The CDR3 spells CASSLGTGLATDTQYF.

V is TRBV6-6 and J is TRBJ2-7; TCRdb outputs TRBD1, but without DNA this stays unchecked. CDR1 is MNHNY, CDR2 SVGAGI, per germline (reference sequence). The CDR3 has 16 residues. CDR3 amino acids: CASSYSDTGFGYEQYF.

J is TRBJ2-1 and V is TRBV6-4; TCRdb outputs TRBD1, but without DNA this stays unchecked. Germline-derived CDR1 and CDR2 are MRHNA and SNTAGT. The CDR3 runs to 14 residues. The CDR3 is CASSLPGPYNEQFF.

The chain links TRBV5-1 to TRBJ2-7; TCRdb selects TRBD1, and the lack of DNA leaves this call unchecked. CDR3 length equals 14 residues. CDR1 and CDR2 from the germline V gene are SGHRS and YFSETQ. The CDR3 region is CASRLAGGSYEQYF. The full variable domain, rest sourced from reference TRBV5-1 and TRBJ2-7, is KAGVTQTPRYLIKTRGQQVTLSCSPISGHRSVSWYQQTPGQGLQFLFEYFSETQRNKGNFPGRFSGRQFSNSRSEMNVSTLELGDSALYLCASRLAGGSYEQYFGPGTRLTVT.

V gene TRBV28 combines with J gene TRBJ2-3; TCRdb designates TRBD1, a call that cannot be tested without DNA. This CDR3 comprises 14 residues. Germline V lookup: CDR1 MDHEN, CDR2 SYDVKM. Here the CDR3 reads CASRTDSSTDTQYF. Combining the CDR3 with reference TRBV28 and TRBJ2-3 gives the whole variable domain DVKVTQSSRYLVKRTGEKVFLECVQDMDHENMFWYRQDPGLGLRLIYFSYDVKMKEKGDIPEGYSVSREKKERFSLILESASTNQTSMYLCASRTDSSTDTQYFGPGTRLTVL.